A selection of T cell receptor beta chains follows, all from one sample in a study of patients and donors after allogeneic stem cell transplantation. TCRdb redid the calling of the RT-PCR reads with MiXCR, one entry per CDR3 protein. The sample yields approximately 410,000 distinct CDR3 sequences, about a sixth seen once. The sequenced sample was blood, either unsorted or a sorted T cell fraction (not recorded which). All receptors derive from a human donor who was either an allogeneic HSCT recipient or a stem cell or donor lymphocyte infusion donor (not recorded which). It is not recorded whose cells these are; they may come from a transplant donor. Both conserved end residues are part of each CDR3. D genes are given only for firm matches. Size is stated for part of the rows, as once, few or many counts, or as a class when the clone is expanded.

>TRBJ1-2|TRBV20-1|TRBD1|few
TGCAGTGCTAGGCCTCCCCCCCGGGACAGGGGTTCCTATGGCTACACCTTC
CSARPPPRDRGSYGYTF
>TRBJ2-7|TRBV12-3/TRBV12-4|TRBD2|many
TGTGCCAGCAGTTTCCCGGGACTAGCGGGAGCCTACGAGCAGTACTTC
CASSFPGLAGAYEQYF
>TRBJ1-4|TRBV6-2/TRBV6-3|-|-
TGTGCCAGCAGTTACGACGGGTCAACTAATGAAAAACTGTTTTTT
CASSYDGSTNEKLFF
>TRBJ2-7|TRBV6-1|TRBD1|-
TGTGCCAGCAGTGTTGGGACAGGGGGTCCCTACGAGCAGTACTTC
CASSVGTGGPYEQYF
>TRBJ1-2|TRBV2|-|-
TGTGCCAGCAGTCCGGGGTGGAATGGCTACACCTTC
CASSPGWNGYTF
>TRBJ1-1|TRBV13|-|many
TGTGCCAGCAGCTCCCAGCTGAACACTGAAGCTTTCTTT
CASSSQLNTEAFF
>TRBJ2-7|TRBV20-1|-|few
TGCAGTGCTAGGAAGGGGGCGGGGGAGCAGTACTTC
CSARKGAGEQYF
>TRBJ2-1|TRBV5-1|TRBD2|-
TGCGCCAGCAGCTTGATTTCCCGGACTAGCGATTACAATGAGCAGTTCTTC
CASSLISRTSDYNEQFF
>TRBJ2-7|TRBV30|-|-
TGTGCCTGGAGTGGGGGCAGGGGATACTACGAGCAGTACTTC
CAWSGGRGYYEQYF
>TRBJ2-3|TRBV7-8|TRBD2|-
TGTGCCAGCAGCGCGACTAGCCGAACCACAGATACGCAGTATTTT
CASSATSRTTDTQYF
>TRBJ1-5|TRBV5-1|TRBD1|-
TGCGCCAGCAGCTTGACAGGGGTCGACAATCAGCCCCAGCATTTT
CASSLTGVDNQPQHF
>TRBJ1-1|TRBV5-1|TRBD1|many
TGCGCCAGCAGCTTAGCCCACGGGACAGGCGTATCTTTCTTT
CASSLAHGTGVSFF
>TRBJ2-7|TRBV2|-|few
TGTGCCAGCAGTGAATCCTCCCGAGCCACCTACGAGCAGTACTTC
CASSESSRATYEQYF
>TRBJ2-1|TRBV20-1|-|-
TGCAGTGCTAGCCAGACTAGGGGCTACAATGAGCAGTTCTTC
CSASQTRGYNEQFF
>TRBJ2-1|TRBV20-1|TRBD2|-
TGCAGTGCTAGGCCCGGGGGAGGGTCTGAGCAGTTCTTC
CSARPGGGSEQFF
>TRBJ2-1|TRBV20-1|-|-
TGCAGTGCCGGCCCCCGGGGAAGGGTGGATGAGCAGTTCTTC
CSAGPRGRVDEQFF
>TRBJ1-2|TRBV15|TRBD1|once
TGTGCCACCAGCAGAAAAGGGACAGGGGCACTCTATGGCTACACCTTC
CATSRKGTGALYGYTF
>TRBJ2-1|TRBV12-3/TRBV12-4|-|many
TGTGCCAGCAGAGATGACGGGGAGCCTTTGCAGTTCTTC
CASRDDGEPLQFF
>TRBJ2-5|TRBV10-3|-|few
TGTGCCATCAGCCGGGGGTCGAAGGTGGAGACCCAGTACTTC
CAISRGSKVETQYF